The 12 T cell receptor beta chains listed next were all sequenced from one sample in a study of cytomegalovirus exposure and HLA in healthy donors. A multiplex PCR was run with 60 Vbeta primers and 13 Jbeta primers. The method was immunoSEQ multiplex PCR; TCRdb's version includes in-frame clones alone and lacks a portion of them. The sample shows about 140,000 clones, roughly 80% of them seen only once. The source material was PBMCs. The origin of the receptors is a female donor in good health and CMV-seronegative.

The CDR3 reads CASSQNSNEKLFF. The CDR3 region has the DNA TGCGCCAGCAGCCAAAACAGTAATGAAAAACTGTTTTTT. This chain joins TRBV4-1 and TRBJ1-4; unclear D gene. V shed 2 bases and J shed 4 bases, with 5 bases lying between them. Germline V lookup: CDR1 MGHRA, CDR2 YSYEKL. The CDR3 has 13 residues.

This clone was observed a single time. The chain links TRBV7-3 to TRBJ2-5, with 7 bases fitting TRBD2. The germline V gene has CDR1 SGHTA and CDR2 FQGTGA. This CDR3 region has 16 residues. Trimming removed 0 bases from V and 3 bases from J; junction bases left unmatched: 7. In nucleotides, the CDR3 is TGTGCCAGCAGCTTAACGGGGGAGGGAGAGGAAGAGACCCAGTACTTC. Translating it yields CASSLTGEGEEETQYF.

The genes are TRBV28 and TRBJ2-1; 14 nucleotides match TRBD2. J gave up 11 bases and V 8 bases, and 11 bases lay outside the gene matches. Germline values: CDR1 MDHEN, CDR2 SYDVKM. This CDR3 has 15 residues. The CDR3 coding sequence is TGTGCCAGCCCCCCGGACGGGACTAGCGGGAGTCAGCAGTTCTTC. This sequence encodes CASPPDGTSGSQQFF.

This chain connects TRBV6-5 to TRBJ2-1; 13 bases match TRBD2. CDR3 length: 14 amino acids. CDR1 and CDR2 from the germline V gene are MNHEY and SVGAGI. V was pared by 6 bases and J by 7 bases, with 3 bases of the junction left unmatched. Written as DNA, the CDR3 is TGTGCCAGCAGCCGGGGACTAGCGGGAAATGAGCAGTTCTTC. This sequence encodes CASSRGLAGNEQFF.

The chain employs TRBV4-1 and TRBJ1-1; D unresolved. V gave up 4 bases and J gave up 10 bases, with 22 bases separating them. The CDR3 extends over 15 amino acids. Germline-derived CDR1 and CDR2 are MGHRA and YSYEKL. CDR3 coding DNA: TGCGCCAGCAGCCTGCAAGATTTAAACCCCGAGGGAGCTTTCTTT. It is translated as CASSLQDLNPEGAFF.

This chain links TRBV29-1 with TRBJ2-2, with 8 bases lining up with TRBD2. This CDR3 has 13 residues. Germline lookup yields CDR1 SQVTM and CDR2 ANQGSEA. Trimming cost V 4 bases and J 5 bases; bases outside gene matches: 3. The CDR3 here is CSVVPSGTGELFF. DNA for the CDR3: TGCAGCGTTGTCCCTAGCGGGACCGGGGAGCTGTTTTTT.

The gene calls are TRBV28 and TRBJ2-7; 7 positions agree with TRBD1. Germline CDR1 and CDR2: MDHEN and SYDVKM. The CDR3 is 15 amino acids. The junction had 10 bases not matched to a gene; V was cut back by 5 bases and J by 3 bases. The CDR3 region has the DNA TGTGCCAGCAGTCCGGCGACAGGGAGCGTCTACGAGCAGTACTTC. Translation: CASSPATGSVYEQYF.

The chain employs TRBV5-1 and TRBJ2-5, with 10 bases matching TRBD1. Germline CDR1 reads SGHRS; CDR2 reads YFSETQ. The CDR3 consists of 16 residues. V lost 4 bases to trimming and J lost 0 bases; unmatched junction nucleotides: 6. As DNA, the CDR3 is TGCGCCAGCAGCAGAGACAGGGGGCAAGACCAAGAGACCCAGTACTTC. Its translation: CASSRDRGQDQETQYF. The full variable domain, with the rest looked up from reference TRBV5-1 and TRBJ2-5, is KAGVTQTPRYLIKTRGQQVTLSCSPISGHRSVSWYQQTPGQGLQFLFEYFSETQRNKGNFPGRFSGRQFSNSRSEMNVSTLELGDSALYLCASSRDRGQDQETQYFGPGTRLLVL.

This clone has only a few counts. V is TRBV9 and J is TRBJ2-7; TRBD1 matches at 7 bases. The junction had 3 bases not matched to a gene; V was cut back by 0 bases and J by 3 bases. The CDR3 has 14 residues. CDR1 SGDLS and CDR2 YYNGEE come from the germline V gene. The CDR3: CASSVAAGGYEQYF. Written as DNA, the CDR3 is TGTGCCAGCAGCGTAGCGGCAGGGGGCTACGAGCAGTACTTC.

This chain connects TRBV19 to TRBJ2-7; TRBD2 might be the D (6 bases). The germline V gene has CDR1 LNHDA and CDR2 SQIVND (reference sequence). The CDR3 contains 15 residues. V was cut by 5 bases and J by 5 bases, with 19 bases left in between. In DNA form, the CDR3 reads TGTGCCAGTAGTGCCCCTGGGCTAGCGAGCGACGAGCAGTACTTC. It codes for CASSAPGLASDEQYF. The full variable domain, its missing parts supplied by reference TRBV19 and TRBJ2-7, is DGGITQSPKYLFRKEGQNVTLSCEQNLNHDAMYWYRQDPGQGLRLIYYSQIVNDFQKGDIAEGYSVSREKKESFPLTVTSAQKNPTAFYLCASSAPGLASDEQYFGPGTRLTVT.

CDR3 bases: TGTGCCAGCAGCTTCGCGGGACTAGCGGCCCAGCAGTACTTC. It yields the protein CASSFAGLAAQQYF. The V and J genes are TRBV7-9 and TRBJ2-7; 11 bases match TRBD2. CDR1 and CDR2 from the germline V gene are SEHNR and FQNEAQ (reference sequence). The CDR3 is 14 amino acids. J was trimmed by 8 bases and V by 3 bases; bases with no gene match: 6.

The chain couples TRBV5-1 to TRBJ1-1, with D possibly being TRBD1 (5 bases). The CDR3 has 14 residues. CDR1 and CDR2 from the germline V gene are SGHRS and YFSETQ. The V end lost 9 bases, the J end lost 0 bases, and 15 bases lay between the germline ends. The CDR3 region is CATRLDSMNTEAFF. In nucleotides, the CDR3 is TGCGCCACCAGACTTGACAGCATGAACACTGAAGCTTTCTTT.